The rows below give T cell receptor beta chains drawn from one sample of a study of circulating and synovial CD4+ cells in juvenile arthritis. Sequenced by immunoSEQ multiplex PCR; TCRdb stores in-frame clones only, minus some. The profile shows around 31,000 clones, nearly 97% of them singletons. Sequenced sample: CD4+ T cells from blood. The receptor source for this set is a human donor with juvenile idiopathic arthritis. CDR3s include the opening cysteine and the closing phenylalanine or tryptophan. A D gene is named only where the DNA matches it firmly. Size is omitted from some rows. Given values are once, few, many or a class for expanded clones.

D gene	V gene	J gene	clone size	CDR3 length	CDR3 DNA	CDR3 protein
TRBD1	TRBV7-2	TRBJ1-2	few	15	TGTGCCAGCAGGACAGCCGGGACAGGCGTCTATGGCTACACCTTC	CASRTAGTGVYGYTF
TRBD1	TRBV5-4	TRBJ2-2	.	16	TGTGCCAGCAGCCATGGACAGGGGAAGAACACCGGGGAGCTGTTTTTT	CASSHGQGKNTGELFF
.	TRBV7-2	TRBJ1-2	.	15	TGTGCCAGCAGCGTAACACAGTCCATGACCTATGGCTACACCTTC	CASSVTQSMTYGYTF
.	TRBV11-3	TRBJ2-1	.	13	TGTGCCAGCAGCTTTCGGGGAGACAATGAGCAGTTCTTC	CASSFRGDNEQFF
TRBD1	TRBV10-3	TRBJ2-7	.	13	TGTGCCATCAGCGGGGACAGATCCTACGAGCAGTACTTC	CAISGDRSYEQYF
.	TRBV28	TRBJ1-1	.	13	TGTGCCAGCAGCCGGCGGGTGAACACTGAAGCTTTCTTT	CASSRRVNTEAFF
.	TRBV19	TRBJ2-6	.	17	TGTGCCAGTAGTATTTTGGGACTGACCTCTGGGGCCAACGTCCTGACTTTC	CASSILGLTSGANVLTF
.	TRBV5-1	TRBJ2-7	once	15	TGCGCCAGCAGCTTGGATAGTAGCAGCTCCTACGAGCAGTACTTC	CASSLDSSSSYEQYF
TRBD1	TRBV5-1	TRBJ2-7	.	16	TGCGCCAGCAGCTTGGTTGGCAGGGGGTCACCCTACGAGCAGTACTTC	CASSLVGRGSPYEQYF
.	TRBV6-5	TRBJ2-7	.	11	TGTGCCAGCAGTTCCCGGGGGAAGCAGTACTTC	CASSSRGKQYF
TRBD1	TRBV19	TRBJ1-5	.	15	TGTGCCAGTACGACCCAGGACAGGGTAAATCAGCCCCAGCATTTT	CASTTQDRVNQPQHF
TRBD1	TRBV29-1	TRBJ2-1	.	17	TGCAGCGTTGTCATTAAAGAGACAGGGAGCTCCTACAATGAGCAGTTCTTC	CSVVIKETGSSYNEQFF
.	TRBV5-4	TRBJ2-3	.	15	TGTGCCAGCAGCTTGGGACCCAGCGTGGCAGATACGCAGTATTTT	CASSLGPSVADTQYF
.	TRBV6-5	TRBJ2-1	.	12	TGTGCCAGCATAGGGGATTCATCGGAGCAGTTCTTC	CASIGDSSEQFF
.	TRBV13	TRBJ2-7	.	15	TGTGCCAGCAGCTTAGCTTTAGGTTGGGAGTACGAGCAGTACTTC	CASSLALGWEYEQYF
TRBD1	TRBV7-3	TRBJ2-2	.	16	TGTGCCAGCAGCCAAACGCGGGACAGGTCGGCTGGGGAGCTGTTTTTT	CASSQTRDRSAGELFF
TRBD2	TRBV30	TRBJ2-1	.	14	TGTGCCTGGAGTGTACTCGGGGGAGGGAGTGAGCAGTTCTTC	CAWSVLGGGSEQFF
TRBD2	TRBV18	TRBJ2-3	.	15	TGTGCCAGCTCACCAACTAGCGGGTACACAGATACGCAGTATTTT	CASSPTSGYTDTQYF
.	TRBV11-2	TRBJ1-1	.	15	TGTGCCAGCAGCAAATTACAGGGACGGGGCACTGAAGCTTTCTTT	CASSKLQGRGTEAFF
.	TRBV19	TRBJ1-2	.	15	TGTGCCAGTAGTGGCCCGGGGGGGACCGTCTATGGCTACACCTTC	CASSGPGGTVYGYTF
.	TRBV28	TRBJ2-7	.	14	TGTGCCAGCAGTTTCCAGTTGGCCTTGTACGAGCAGTACTTC	CASSFQLALYEQYF
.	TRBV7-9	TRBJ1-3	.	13	TGTGCCAGCAGGGGGCTGACTGGAAACACCATATATTTT	CASRGLTGNTIYF
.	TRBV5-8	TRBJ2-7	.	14	TGTGCCAGCAGCCGAAGGGACAAATCCTACGAGCAGTACTTC	CASSRRDKSYEQYF
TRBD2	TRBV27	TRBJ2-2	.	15	TGTGCCACTCGACCCCTAGCGGGAGGAGCGGGGGAGCTGTTTTTT	CATRPLAGGAGELFF
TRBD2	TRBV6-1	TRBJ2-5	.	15	TGTGCCAGCAGTGAACTAGCGGGGACCAAGGGAGCCCAGTACTTC	CASSELAGTKGAQYF
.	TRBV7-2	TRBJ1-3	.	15	TGTGCCAGCAGCTTAGGTGTTTCCAATGGAAACACCATATATTTT	CASSLGVSNGNTIYF
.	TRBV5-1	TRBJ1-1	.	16	TGCGCCAGCAGCTTGAGGGCATCTCGGGGGAACACTGAAGCTTTCTTT	CASSLRASRGNTEAFF
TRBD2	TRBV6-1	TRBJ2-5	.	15	TGTGCCAGCAGCCGGACTAGTTTAGAGACCCTGGAACAGTACTTC	CASSRTSLETLEQYF
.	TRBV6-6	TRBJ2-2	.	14	TGTGCCAGCAGTTACAGCCAGGTCACCGGGGAGCTGTTTTTT	CASSYSQVTGELFF
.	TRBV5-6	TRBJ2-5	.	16	TGTGCCAGCAGCCTTATGGGAACAGGTAAACAAGAGACCCAGTACTTC	CASSLMGTGKQETQYF
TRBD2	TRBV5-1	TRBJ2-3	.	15	TGCGCCAGCAGCTGGGGGGGGACTGGCACAGATACGCAGTATTTT	CASSWGGTGTDTQYF
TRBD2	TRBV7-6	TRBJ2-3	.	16	TGTGCCAGCAGCATCAGACTAGCCGGCAACACAGATACGCAGTATTTT	CASSIRLAGNTDTQYF
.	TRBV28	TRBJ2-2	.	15	TGTGCCAGCAGCAAAACAGGGCGGAACACCGGGGAGCTGTTTTTT	CASSKTGRNTGELFF
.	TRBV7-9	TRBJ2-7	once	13	TGTGCCAGCAGCCCTATCGGAGGGAGTGAGCAGTACTTC	CASSPIGGSEQYF
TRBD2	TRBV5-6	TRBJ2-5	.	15	TGTGCCAGCAGCCAGGGACTAGCGGTTCAAGAGACCCAGTACTTC	CASSQGLAVQETQYF
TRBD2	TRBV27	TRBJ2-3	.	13	TGTGCCAGCAGTTTGAGGGAGGGAGATACGCAGTATTTT	CASSLREGDTQYF
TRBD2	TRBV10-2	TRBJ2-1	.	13	TGCGCCAGCGTCGGACTAGTGAAGAGTGAGCAGTTCTTC	CASVGLVKSEQFF
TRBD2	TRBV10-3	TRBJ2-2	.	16	TGTGCCATCAGGGCCTTAGCGGGAGATGTCACCGGGGAGCTGTTTTTT	CAIRALAGDVTGELFF
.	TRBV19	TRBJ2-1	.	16	TGTGCCAGTAGTATAGATTCCCTAGTTACCTACAATGAGCAGTTCTTC	CASSIDSLVTYNEQFF
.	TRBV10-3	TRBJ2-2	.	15	TGTGCCATCAGTCCGGGTTCCCTAAACCCCGGGGAGCTGTTTTTT	CAISPGSLNPGELFF
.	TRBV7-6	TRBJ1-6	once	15	TGTGCCAGCAGCCCAGATCGGGTTTGGAATTCCCCCCTCCACTTT	CASSPDRVWNSPLHF
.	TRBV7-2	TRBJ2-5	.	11	TGTGCCAGCAGCGTTCGGGGGACCCAGTACTTC	CASSVRGTQYF
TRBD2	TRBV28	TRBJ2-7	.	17	TGTGCCAGCAGTTTATTTGTTCAGCGGGAGAGGTCCTACGAGCAGTACTTC	CASSLFVQRERSYEQYF
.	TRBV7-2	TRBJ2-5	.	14	TGTGCCAGCAGCTTAGAGGGGGCGGGGGAGACCCAGTACTTC	CASSLEGAGETQYF
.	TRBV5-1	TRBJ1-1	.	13	TGCGCCAGCAATCGGGGAGGGGACACTGAAGCTTTCTTT	CASNRGGDTEAFF